This TCR beta chain was sequenced during a study of Graves' ophthalmopathy and Graves' hyperthyroidism (dated by TCRdb to 2016 to 2019). About the full investigation: Stable hyperthyroidism was defined as no progression to ophthalmopathy within 18 months of follow-up. A discovery set of 95 to 100 patients (about 45 ophthalmopathy, 55 to 65 stable hyperthyroidism) was enrolled to explore V-J signatures distinguishing ophthalmopathy from hyperthyroidism. Following sample collection, hyperthyroidism patients were given methimazole at a starting dose of 30 mg daily, and ophthalmopathy patients were given high-dose intravenous methylprednisolone. The study used signatures of the TCR beta repertoire to tell Graves' ophthalmopathy apart from Graves' hyperthyroidism and to predict which patients would progress to ophthalmopathy. The independent validation cohort included 18 to 20 hyperthyroidism patients plus 17 patients who later progressed from hyperthyroidism to ophthalmopathy. In total, 135 blood samples were TCR-sequenced: 43 ophthalmopathy, 80 or so hyperthyroidism and approximately 17 hyperthyroidism-to-ophthalmopathy patients. In roughly 6 hyperthyroidism patients, the T-cell repertoire of thyroid tissue was compared with the T-cell repertoire of blood. Results and caveats for the whole study, not just this receptor: In validation, the model predicted ophthalmopathy progression with less than 71% sensitivity and about 73% specificity; 12 predicted patients were CT-confirmed with GO in a median of about 7.1 months. Sample size was not predetermined statistically, and investigators were not blinded to group allocation. The 13-signature model separated ophthalmopathy from stable hyperthyroidism with approximately 85% sensitivity and about 81% specificity in cross-validation, and 80%/75% in the test set. Most expanded thyroid clonotypes with a frequency above 0.001 also appeared in blood, which suggests that blood repertoires may reflect the immune response in the thyroid.

CDR1 ENHRY and CDR2 SYGVKD are derived from the germline V gene. V and J are truncated by 4 bases and 8 bases respectively, leaving an intervening sequence of 15 bases. The CDR3, from cysteine to phenylalanine, totals 15 residues. The only DNA kept is the CDR3, 45 bases in frame from the first base. The hyperthyroidism patients were 18 to 65 years old and newly diagnosed, with a disease duration of less than 2 months. Patients with other autoimmune diseases, uncontrolled infections, pregnancy or lactation were excluded. Clinical symptoms, serum thyroxine, TRAb, thyroid ultrasound and orbital computed tomography formed the basis of the diagnosis. Total RNA was extracted with Trizol reagent and quality-checked on an Agilent 2100 Bioanalyzer. The sample holds many counts of this clonotype. Its antigen is unknown. Base quality data are lacking; no much larger clone is found one base away. For repertoire sequencing, TCR beta CDR3 regions were amplified from RNA transcripts. The first round of RT-PCR was done with HTBI primers and the Qiagen OneStep RT-PCR kit, and was followed by a second round of multiplex PCR, then size selection and purification. Sequencing of the libraries was carried out on an Illumina HiSeq2000 in paired-end mode with 100 bp reads. On the authors' methods: Reads were processed with SOAPnuke, discarding reads with adapters, uncalled bases, mean Phred below 15, or no exact constant-primer or identifier match. COPE v1.2.5 was used to merge the high-quality paired reads. Clonotypes were defined as unique nucleotide sequences and were aligned to IMGT TRB V, D and J references using MiTCR v1.1. The analysis was limited to V-J combinations with a frequency above 0.0001, which together covered 99% to 99.2% of the repertoires. For each V-J combination, a TCR clonal expansion and chaos score was defined as the ratio of F50 clonal expansion to chaos observed in the TCRdist matrix. Features were reduced by Welch's t-statistics and random forest to around 14 V-J combinations, which fed a naive Bayes classifier. Thyroid-blood repertoire similarity was quantified with the Morisita-Horn index. The raw public data were reprocessed by TCRdb itself: fastp quality trimming at Q25, MiXCR clonotype calling, in-frame beta chains only. For every CDR3 protein sequence, its rows merge into one entry that carries the most common genes and DNA. The V and J calls and clone size come from TCRdb's table, not from the authors' own analysis. This sample holds about 1.2 million distinct CDR3 sequences; about 40% were observed only once. The ten largest clones represent over 8.5% of the sample.

Sequenced material: peripheral blood or thyroid tissue (not recorded which). Recombination joined TRBV10-3 with TRBJ1-6, and possibly TRBD1, on 5 matching bases. The clonotype originates from an adult man with Graves' hyperthyroidism. The CDR3 protein: CAISADRVIDSPLHF. The nucleotide sequence is TGTGCCATCAGTGCCGACAGAGTGATCGATTCACCCCTCCACTTT.